The next 7 T cell receptor beta chains were all read from a single sample in a study of identifying expanded T cells in peripheral blood. Assay: immunoSEQ multiplex PCR; the TCRdb copy retains only in-frame clones and omits some. The repertoire holds some 100,000 clones, about 85% seen once, with 7% to 9% in the top ten. Input material: blood. The receptors shown here come from a person aged 18 to 70 in good health.

The chain joins TRBV4-2 to TRBJ2-3, with a tentative D call TRBD1 (5 bases). The CDR3 spans 16 residues. Trimming left V 1 base short and J 2 bases short, with 13 bases between. CDR1 is LGHNA and CDR2 is YNFKEQ in the germline V gene. The CDR3 bases are TGTGCCAGCAGCCAAGCGGGCCAGGGTCTCACAGATACGCAGTATTTT. Translating it yields CASSQAGQGLTDTQYF.

This clone has just one count. This chain uses TRBV5-1 with TRBJ2-1; D gene ambiguous. The germline V gene has CDR1 SGHRS and CDR2 YFSETQ. CDR3 length: 15 amino acids. Trimming removed 0 bases at V and 0 bases at J, with 7 bases between. The CDR3 DNA sequence: TGCGCCAGCAGCTTGGTTGAAAGCTCCTACAATGAGCAGTTCTTC. Translation: CASSLVESSYNEQFF. Drawing the rest from reference TRBV5-1 and TRBJ2-1, the complete variable domain is KAGVTQTPRYLIKTRGQQVTLSCSPISGHRSVSWYQQTPGQGLQFLFEYFSETQRNKGNFPGRFSGRQFSNSRSEMNVSTLELGDSALYLCASSLVESSYNEQFFGPGTRLTVL.

The chain carries TRBV7-9 and TRBJ2-1; D call uncertain. From germline, CDR1 is SEHNR and CDR2 FQNEAQ (reference sequence). The CDR3 is made up of 11 amino acids. V lost 4 bases to trimming and J lost 9 bases, with 7 bases between them. DNA for the CDR3: TGTGCCAGCAGCTCGGAAATTGAGCAGTTCTTC. The encoded protein is CASSSEIEQFF.

The chain couples TRBV2 to TRBJ1-2; 10 bases match TRBD1. The germline V gene has CDR1 SNHLY and CDR2 FYNNEI. The junction had 4 bases not matched to a gene; V was cut back by 2 bases and J by 4 bases. CDR3 length: 15 residues. The CDR3 is CASSEQGQGVYGYTF. The CDR3 region has the DNA TGTGCCAGCAGTGAACAAGGACAGGGGGTCTATGGCTACACCTTC.

J is TRBJ2-1 and V is TRBV7-3; 8 nucleotides agree with TRBD1. This CDR3 is built from 15 residues. CDR1 and CDR2 from the germline V gene are SGHTA and FQGTGA. Trimming at V came to 5 bases and at J to 6 bases, leaving 9 bases not matched to a gene. For the CDR3, the DNA is TGTGCCAGCAGCCCCCCGACCAGGGGGCTCAATGAGCAGTTCTTC. Translated: CASSPPTRGLNEQFF.

This clone has just one count. V gene TRBV11-3 combines with J gene TRBJ1-1; 10 bases agree with TRBD1. Germline V gives CDR1 SGHNT, CDR2 YENEEA. Trimming at V came to 3 bases and at J to 0 bases, leaving 7 bases not matched to a gene. This CDR3 has 17 amino acids. The CDR3 loop reads CASSFRGTGALNTEAFF. The CDR3 DNA reads as TGTGCCAGCAGCTTCAGGGGGACAGGGGCGTTGAACACTGAAGCTTTCTTT.

The chain couples TRBV11-3 to TRBJ2-1, with D perhaps matching TRBD1 (5 bases). Germline assignment: CDR1 SGHNT and CDR2 YENEEA. The CDR3 has 17 amino acids. V was cut by 1 base and J by 8 bases, with 21 bases left in between. This CDR3 reads CASSLAGGASVIDEQFF. The DNA for the CDR3 is TGTGCCAGCAGCTTAGCTGGTGGGGCTAGTGTTATCGATGAGCAGTTCTTC.